This T cell receptor (beta chain) was recovered during a study of Tregs in tolerant kidney transplant recipients. In the study overall: Recipients received nonmyeloablative bone marrow transplants from related graft donors, with transient mixed chimerism. Study-wide points: Few patients were studied, so findings need validation in larger groups. Donor-specific Treg expansion exceeded global Treg expansion in tolerant patients, suggesting antigen drive.

To note about this clone: Its antigen is as yet unknown.

The germline V and J ends were trimmed by 2 bases and 1 base, with 15 bases remaining between them. The CDR3 loop spans 16 amino acids. CDR1 MNHNY and CDR2 SVGAGI come from the germline V gene (reference sequence). Produced via immunoSEQ multiplex PCR; TCRdb's table is partial and in-frame only. The profile covers 55,000 to 80,000 clones, with 95% to 98% appearing a single time and 0.34% taken by the ten largest. V usage is TRBV6-6 and J usage is TRBJ2-7, with D possibly being TRBD1 (5 bases). The source is a human donor who received a combined kidney and bone marrow transplant. This specimen consisted of Tregs from blood, obtained before the transplant. Here the CDR3 DNA reads TGTGCCAGCAGTTACCATATACATGGGGCTTCCTACGAGCAGTACTTC. It yields the protein CASSYHIHGASYEQYF.